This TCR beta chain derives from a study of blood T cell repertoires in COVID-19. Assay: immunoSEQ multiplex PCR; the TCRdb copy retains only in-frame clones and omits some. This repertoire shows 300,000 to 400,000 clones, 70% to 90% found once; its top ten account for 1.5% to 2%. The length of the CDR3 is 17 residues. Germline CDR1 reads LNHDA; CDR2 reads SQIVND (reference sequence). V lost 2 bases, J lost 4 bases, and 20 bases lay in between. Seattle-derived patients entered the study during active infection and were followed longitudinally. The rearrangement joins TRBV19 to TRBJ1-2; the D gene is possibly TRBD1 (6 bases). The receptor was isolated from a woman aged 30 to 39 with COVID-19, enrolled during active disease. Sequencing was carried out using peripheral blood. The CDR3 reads CASSITVGGLGGYGYTF. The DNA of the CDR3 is TGTGCCAGTAGTATAACCGTCGGGGGGCTCGGAGGCTATGGCTACACCTTC. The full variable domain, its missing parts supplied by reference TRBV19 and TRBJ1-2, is DGGITQSPKYLFRKEGQNVTLSCEQNLNHDAMYWYRQDPGQGLRLIYYSQIVNDFQKGDIAEGYSVSREKKESFPLTVTSAQKNPTAFYLCASSITVGGLGGYGYTFGSGTRLTVV.